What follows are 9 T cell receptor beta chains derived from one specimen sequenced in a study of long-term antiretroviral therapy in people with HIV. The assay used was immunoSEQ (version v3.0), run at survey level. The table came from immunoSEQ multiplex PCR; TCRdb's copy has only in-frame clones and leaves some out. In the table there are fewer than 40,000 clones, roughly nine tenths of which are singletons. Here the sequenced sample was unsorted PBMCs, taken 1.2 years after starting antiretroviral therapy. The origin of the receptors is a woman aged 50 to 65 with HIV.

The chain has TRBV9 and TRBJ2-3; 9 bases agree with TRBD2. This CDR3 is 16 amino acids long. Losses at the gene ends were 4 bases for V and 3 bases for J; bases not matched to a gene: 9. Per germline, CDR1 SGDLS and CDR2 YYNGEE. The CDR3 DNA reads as TGTGCCAGCAGCCCTTCGGGTAGCGGGGGTACAGATACGCAGTATTTT. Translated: CASSPSGSGGTDTQYF.

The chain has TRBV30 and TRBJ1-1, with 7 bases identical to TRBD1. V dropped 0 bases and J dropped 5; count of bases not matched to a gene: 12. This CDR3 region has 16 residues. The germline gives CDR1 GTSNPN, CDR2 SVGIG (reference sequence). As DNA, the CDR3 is TGTGCCTGGAGTGTGTCTTCTGGGAGGGGGCAGACTGAAGCTTTCTTT. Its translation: CAWSVSSGRGQTEAFF.

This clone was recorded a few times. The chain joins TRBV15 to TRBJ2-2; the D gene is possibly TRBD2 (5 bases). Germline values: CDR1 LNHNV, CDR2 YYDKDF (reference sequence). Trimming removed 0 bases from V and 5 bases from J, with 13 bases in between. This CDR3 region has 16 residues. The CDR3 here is CATSRDAGSATGELFF. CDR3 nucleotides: TGTGCCACCAGCAGAGATGCGGGTTCCGCGACCGGGGAGCTGTTTTTT.

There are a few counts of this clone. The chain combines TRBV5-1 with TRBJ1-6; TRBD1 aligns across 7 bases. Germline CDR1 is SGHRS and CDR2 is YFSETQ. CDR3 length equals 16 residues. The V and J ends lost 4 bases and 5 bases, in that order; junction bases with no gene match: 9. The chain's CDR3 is CASSPGPGQHNSPLHF. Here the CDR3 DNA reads TGCGCCAGCAGCCCAGGACCGGGACAGCATAATTCACCCCTCCACTTT.

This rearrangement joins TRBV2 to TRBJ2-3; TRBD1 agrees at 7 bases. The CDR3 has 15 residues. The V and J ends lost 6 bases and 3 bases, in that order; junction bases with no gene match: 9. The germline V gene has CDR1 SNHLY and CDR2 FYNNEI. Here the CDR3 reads CASSLTGVGTDTQYF. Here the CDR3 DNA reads TGTGCCAGCAGCTTAACAGGGGTGGGGACAGATACGCAGTATTTT.

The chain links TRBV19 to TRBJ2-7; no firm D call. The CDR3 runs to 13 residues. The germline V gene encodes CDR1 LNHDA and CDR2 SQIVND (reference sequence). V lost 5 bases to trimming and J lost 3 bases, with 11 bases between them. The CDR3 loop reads CASSPSGVYEQYF. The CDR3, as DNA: TGTGCCAGTAGTCCATCTGGGGTCTACGAGCAGTACTTC.

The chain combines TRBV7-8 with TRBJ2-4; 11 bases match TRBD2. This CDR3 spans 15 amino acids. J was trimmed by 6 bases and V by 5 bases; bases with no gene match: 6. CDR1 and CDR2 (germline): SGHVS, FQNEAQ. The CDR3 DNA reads TGTGCCAGCAGCAAGACTAGCGGGATGCCAAACATTCAGTACTTC. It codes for CASSKTSGMPNIQYF.

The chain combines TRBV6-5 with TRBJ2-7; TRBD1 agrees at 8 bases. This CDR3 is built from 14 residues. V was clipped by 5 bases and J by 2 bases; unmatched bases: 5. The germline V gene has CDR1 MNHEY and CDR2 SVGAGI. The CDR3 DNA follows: TGTGCCAGCAGTGTCCAGGGGGCCCCCTACGAGCAGTACTTC. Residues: CASSVQGAPYEQYF.

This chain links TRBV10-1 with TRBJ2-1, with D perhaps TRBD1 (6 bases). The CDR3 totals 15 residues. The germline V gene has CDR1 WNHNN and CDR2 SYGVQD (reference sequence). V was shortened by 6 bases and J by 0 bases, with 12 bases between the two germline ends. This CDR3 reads CASSLDSGSYNEQFF. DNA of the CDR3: TGCGCCAGCAGCTTGGACAGCGGCTCCTACAATGAGCAGTTCTTC.